This note documents a single TCR beta chain sequence. This record belongs to a study of blood T cell repertoires in COVID-19. About the research overall: The United States, Italy and Spain provided the acute and convalescent COVID-19 samples.

Method: immunoSEQ multiplex PCR; TCRdb's copy keeps in-frame clones and lacks some. This sample carries some 180,000 clones, nearly 90% of them seen once, and the ten largest clones take about 0.59%. Germline CDR1 reads KGHDR; CDR2 reads SFDVKD. Deletions cut 3 bases from V and 6 bases from J, with 14 bases between. The CDR3 runs 14 residues. This receptor was identified in a man aged 50 to 59 with acute or convalescent COVID-19. Sequencing input: peripheral blood. J is TRBJ2-7 and V is TRBV24-1, with D tentatively TRBD1 (7 bases). The CDR3 DNA is TGTGCCACCAGTGATGCGGCCAGGGGGGCCGAGCAGTACTTC. This gives the protein CATSDAARGAEQYF.